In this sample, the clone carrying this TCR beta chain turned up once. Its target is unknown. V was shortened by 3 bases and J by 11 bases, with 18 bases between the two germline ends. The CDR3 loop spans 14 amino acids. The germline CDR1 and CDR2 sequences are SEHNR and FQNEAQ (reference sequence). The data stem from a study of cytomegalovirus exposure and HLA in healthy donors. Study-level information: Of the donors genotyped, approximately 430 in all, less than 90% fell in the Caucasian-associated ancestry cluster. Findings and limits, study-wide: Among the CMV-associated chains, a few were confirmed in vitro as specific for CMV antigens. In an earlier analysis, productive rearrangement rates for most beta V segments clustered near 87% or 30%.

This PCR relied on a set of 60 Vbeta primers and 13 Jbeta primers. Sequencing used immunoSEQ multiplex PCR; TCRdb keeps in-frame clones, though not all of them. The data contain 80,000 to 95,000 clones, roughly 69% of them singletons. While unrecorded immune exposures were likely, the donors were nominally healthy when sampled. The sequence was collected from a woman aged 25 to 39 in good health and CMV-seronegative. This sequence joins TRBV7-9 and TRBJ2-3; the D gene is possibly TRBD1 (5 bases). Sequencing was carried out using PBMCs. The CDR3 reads CASSLARGGHVQYF. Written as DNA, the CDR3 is TGTGCCAGCAGCTTGGCCCGCGGCGGACATGTGCAGTATTTT.